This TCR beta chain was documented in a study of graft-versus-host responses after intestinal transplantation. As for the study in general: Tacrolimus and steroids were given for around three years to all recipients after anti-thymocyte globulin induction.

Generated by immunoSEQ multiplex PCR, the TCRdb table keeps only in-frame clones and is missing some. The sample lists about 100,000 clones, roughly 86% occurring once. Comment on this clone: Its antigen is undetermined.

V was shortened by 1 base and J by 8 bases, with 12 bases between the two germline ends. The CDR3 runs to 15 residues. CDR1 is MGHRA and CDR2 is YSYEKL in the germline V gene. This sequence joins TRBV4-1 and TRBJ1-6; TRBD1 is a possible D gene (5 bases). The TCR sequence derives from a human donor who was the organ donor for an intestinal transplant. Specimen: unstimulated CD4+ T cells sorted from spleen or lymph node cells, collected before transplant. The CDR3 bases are TGCGCCAGCAGCCAAGTTCAGGGAGTGGATTCACCCCTCCACTTT. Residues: CASSQVQGVDSPLHF.